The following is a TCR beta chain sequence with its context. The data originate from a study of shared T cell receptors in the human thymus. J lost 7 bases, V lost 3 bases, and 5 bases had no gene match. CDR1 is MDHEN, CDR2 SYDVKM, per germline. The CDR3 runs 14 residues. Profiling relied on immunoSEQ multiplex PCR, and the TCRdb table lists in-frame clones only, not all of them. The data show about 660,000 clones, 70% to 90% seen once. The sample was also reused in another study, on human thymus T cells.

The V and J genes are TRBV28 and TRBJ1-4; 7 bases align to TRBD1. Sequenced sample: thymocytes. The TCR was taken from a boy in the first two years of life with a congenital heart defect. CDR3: CASSFKGAREKLFF. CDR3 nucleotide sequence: TGTGCCAGCAGTTTTAAGGGGGCGCGTGAAAAACTGTTTTTT.